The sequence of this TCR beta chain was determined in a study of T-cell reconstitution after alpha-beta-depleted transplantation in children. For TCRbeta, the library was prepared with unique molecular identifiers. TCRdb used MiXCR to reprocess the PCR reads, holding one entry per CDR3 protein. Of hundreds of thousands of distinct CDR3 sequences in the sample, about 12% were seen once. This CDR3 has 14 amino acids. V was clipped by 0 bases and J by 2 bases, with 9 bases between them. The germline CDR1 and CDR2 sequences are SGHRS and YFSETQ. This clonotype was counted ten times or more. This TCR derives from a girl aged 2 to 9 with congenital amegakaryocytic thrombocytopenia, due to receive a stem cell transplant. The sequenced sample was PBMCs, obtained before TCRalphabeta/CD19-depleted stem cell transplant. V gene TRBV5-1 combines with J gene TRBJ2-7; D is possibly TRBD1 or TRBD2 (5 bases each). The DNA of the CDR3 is TGCGCCAGCAGCTTGGGGGACGCCGCCTACGAGCAGTACTTC. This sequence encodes CASSLGDAAYEQYF.